This T cell receptor beta chain stems from a study of OX40 agonist ivuxolimab in advanced cancers. About the investigation overall: Ivuxolimab, which targeted the costimulatory receptor OX40 (CD134), was an agonistic, fully human IgG2 monoclonal antibody. Intravenous ivuxolimab was administered to patients every 2 weeks at six dose levels: 0.01, 0.1, 0.3, 1.5, 3 and 10 mg/kg. Among the roughly 52 dose-escalation patients, approximately 20 had hepatocellular carcinoma, about 15 melanoma, 9 renal cell carcinoma and 9 head and neck cancer. In the dose-escalation cohort, around four fifths of patients were male, and the mean age was 60 years with a range of roughly 23 to 79. Prior anti-PD-1, anti-PD-L1 or anti-CTLA-4 therapy was permitted, and approximately 40% of dose-escalation patients had received checkpoint inhibitors. Partial responses occurred in three dose-escalation patients: two with cutaneous melanoma and one with hepatocellular carcinoma. Peripheral TCRbeta sequencing aimed to test whether ivuxolimab altered TCR sequence diversity and caused clonal T-cell expansion. The paper describes the monotherapy dose-escalation part (N ≈ 52 patients) of the phase I trial of ivuxolimab. General findings and caveats noted by the study authors: At doses of 0.1 to 3.0 mg/kg, clonal expansion of both CD4+ and CD8+ blood T cells was observed from baseline to week 6. Low levels of normalized T-cell clonal expansion were also seen in some nonresponding patients. After ivuxolimab, CD8+ T cells had more expanded clones than CD4+ T cells on average. In partial responders in the 0.1-3.0 mg/kg groups, normalized peripheral clonal expansion was found to be among the lowest, especially among CD8+ T cells. The antigen specificity of the peripheral T cells that underwent clonal expansion was not determined.

Patients with a history of autoimmune disease or receiving systemic immunosuppression were excluded from the trial. Peripheral blood for TCR sequencing was collected from all dose cohorts at baseline, on cycle 4 day 1, and on cycle 7 day 1. The samples were taken from a phase I, first-in-human, multicenter, open-label dose-escalation trial of ivuxolimab. Adults with locally advanced or metastatic head and neck squamous cell, hepatocellular, melanoma or renal cell carcinoma were enrolled in the trial. Before TCR sequencing, CD4+ T cells and CD8+ T cells were sorted from peripheral blood as separate populations. The CDR3 sequence holds 14 residues, the cysteine and phenylalanine included. Of all the DNA, just the CDR3 is kept, 42 bases in frame from base 1. A distance of 18 bases separates the germline ends of V and J, which lose 2 bases and 13 bases respectively. Per the germline V gene, MNHNS is the CDR1 and SASEGT is the CDR2.

Notes on this clone: Its target antigen remains unknown. Base-call qualities are not available, and no considerably larger clone is one nucleotide away.

Genomic DNA was isolated from the sorted cells so that the TCRbeta CDR3 region could be sequenced. The immunoSEQ Assay was used for sequencing of TCRbeta CDR3 regions. As stored in TCRdb, this immuneACCESS dataset retains in-frame rearrangements with V and J assigned. A fraction of the clones does not appear; measured against another copy, unresolved V genes explain less than half of the discrepancy, and the remainder lacks a known reason. The sample data list about 6,000 clones, and approximately 82% of these were observed just once. The ten largest clonotypes hold around 24% of the sample. The sequence derives from an adult with an advanced solid tumor such as melanoma, head and neck, liver or kidney cancer. This chain is built from TRBV6-1 and TRBJ2-1; a weak D assignment points to TRBD1 (6 bases agree). Sequencing was performed on CD4+ or CD8+ T cells sorted from blood, taken in a trial of the OX40 agonist ivuxolimab. The sequenced DNA: TGTGCCAGCAGTGAACGTAGTGGGGGCGCAGGTCAGTTCTTC. It translates as CASSERSGGAGQFF.